This T cell receptor beta chain was obtained from a study of blood T cell repertoires in COVID-19. The V end lost 3 bases, the J end lost 3 bases, and 18 bases lay between the germline ends. The CDR3 contains 16 residues. CDR1 is SNHLY and CDR2 is FYNNEI in the germline V gene. Using immunoSEQ multiplex PCR, the repertoire was profiled, and TCRdb retains in-frame clones only, with some absent. The sample records roughly 410,000 clones, 70% to 90% being singletons. This chain connects TRBV2 to TRBJ2-7; D not certain. The receptor comes from a woman aged 55-69 years with COVID-19, enrolled during active disease. Input material: peripheral blood. CDR3 amino acids: CASSEVSGSPVYEQYF. CDR3 nucleotides: TGTGCCAGCAGTGAGGTTTCGGGTTCCCCGGTCTACGAGCAGTACTTC.